Listed here are 27 T cell receptor beta chains from one sample, sequenced in a study of vaccination effects on CD4 cells after COVID-19. Upon completion of about 10 days in culture, CD4+ T cells were isolated. These receptors' targets are unknown. TCRdb's copy holds only in-frame clones and misses some; the assay was immunoSEQ multiplex PCR. The sample has 50,000 to 75,000 clones; 65% to 80% are singletons. The sample here was CD4+ T cells from PBMCs cultured without peptide, taken before COVID-19 vaccination. The origin of the receptors is a human donor who received a COVID-19 vaccine.

The chain recombines TRBV10-2 with TRBJ2-7, with 8 bases lining up with TRBD2. The V gene's germline CDR1 is WSHSY and CDR2 SAAADI. This CDR3 is 13 amino acids long. With 6 bases clipped from V and 3 bases from J, the junction kept 4 bases outside the gene matches. Written as DNA, the CDR3 is TGCGCCAGCAGCGCGAGCGGGGGCTACGAGCAGTACGTC. Amino acids: CASSASGGYEQYV.

V is TRBV18 and J is TRBJ2-2; D may be TRBD1 (6 bases). The CDR3 sequence is 15 residues long. Trimming shortened V by 6 bases and J by 4 bases, and 15 bases separated the two germline ends. Germline CDR1 and CDR2: KGHSH and LQKENI. CDR3 region: CASSRYQGSTGELFF. For the CDR3, the DNA is TGTGCCAGCTCGCGGTATCAGGGGAGCACCGGGGAGCTGTTTTTT.

This chain uses TRBV2 with TRBJ2-2, with a weak D call TRBD1 (6 bases). The CDR3 runs 15 residues. The V end was cut by 5 bases, the J end by 2 bases, with 12 bases between. Germline CDR1 SNHLY, CDR2 FYNNEI. CDR3 loop: CASSLGQPNTGELFF. The CDR3 DNA follows: TGTGCCAGCAGTCTAGGACAGCCCAACACCGGGGAGCTGTTTTTT.

This chain connects TRBV3-1 (or the pseudogene TRBV3-2) to TRBJ1-4; possibly TRBD1 for D (6 bases). Germline CDR1 is LGHDT and CDR2 is YNNKEL (reference sequence). V was cut by 4 bases and J by 8 bases, with 14 bases left in between. This CDR3 spans 14 amino acids. CDR3 DNA: TGTGCCAGCAGCCTAACAGGGATAAGGGAAAAACTGTTTTTT. Translation gives CASSLTGIREKLFF.

Only a few counts were recorded for this clone. The chain is built from TRBV2 and TRBJ2-1; 7 positions match TRBD1. CDR3 size: 14 residues. J was trimmed by 2 bases and V by 6 bases; bases with no gene match: 4. In germline, CDR1 is SNHLY, CDR2 FYNNEI. The CDR3 DNA reads TGTGCCAGCAGGAGGACAGGAGCCTACAATGAGCAGTTCTTC. Protein product: CASRRTGAYNEQFF. The complete variable domain, with remaining parts taken from reference TRBV2 and TRBJ2-1, reads EPEVTQTPSHQVTQMGQEVILRCVPISNHLYFYWYRQILGQKVEFLVSFYNNEISEKSEIFDDQFSVERPDGSNFTLKIRSTKLEDSAMYFCASRRTGAYNEQFFGPGTRLTVL.

The rearrangement joins TRBV7-9 to TRBJ1-1; a possible D gene is TRBD1 (5 bases). CDR3 size: 17 residues. Germline CDR1 is SEHNR and CDR2 is FQNEAQ (reference sequence). V lost 4 bases and J lost 1, with 19 bases in between. The CDR3 DNA follows: TGTGCCAGCAGCTCACCAACTGGTGGGCAGGGGAACACTGAAGCTTTCTTT. This codes for CASSSPTGGQGNTEAFF.

This clone has more than one count but fewer than ten. The CDR3 loop reads CASSPSDPSTDTQYF. DNA of the CDR3: TGCGCCAGCAGCCCGTCCGACCCCAGCACAGATACGCAGTATTTT. The gene calls are TRBV5-1 and TRBJ2-3, with D unresolved. This CDR3 comprises 15 residues. The germline V gene encodes CDR1 SGHRS and CDR2 YFSETQ. Trimming took off 4 bases at V and 0 bases at J, with 12 bases between the two ends. Full variable domain (rest looked up from reference TRBV5-1 and TRBJ2-3): KAGVTQTPRYLIKTRGQQVTLSCSPISGHRSVSWYQQTPGQGLQFLFEYFSETQRNKGNFPGRFSGRQFSNSRSEMNVSTLELGDSALYLCASSPSDPSTDTQYFGPGTRLTVL.

This clone was picked up one time. The chain uses TRBV7-9 and TRBJ2-5; D possibly corresponds to TRBD2 (6 bases). The germline CDR1 and CDR2 sequences are SEHNR and FQNEAQ (reference sequence). V was cut by 5 bases and J by 9 bases, with 19 bases left in between. The CDR3 loop spans 14 amino acids. The CDR3 reads CASSRIGGQRAQYF. The CDR3 nucleotides read TGTGCCAGCAGCAGAATCGGGGGTCAACGGGCCCAGTACTTC. Complete variable domain (other parts from reference TRBV7-9 and TRBJ2-5): DTGVSQNPRHKITKRGQNVTFRCDPISEHNRLYWYRQTLGQGPEFLTYFQNEAQLEKSRLLSDRFSAERPKGSFSTLEIQRTEQGDSAMYLCASSRIGGQRAQYFGPGTRLLVL.

The gene calls are TRBV29-1 and TRBJ2-2, with D hard to call. Trimming took off 4 bases at V and 1 base at J, with 4 bases between the two ends. Germline-derived CDR1 and CDR2 are SQVTM and ANQGSEA. The CDR3 runs to 12 residues. CDR3: CSVVQNTGELFF. DNA for the CDR3: TGCAGCGTTGTTCAGAACACCGGGGAGCTGTTTTTT.

The chain combines TRBV6-5 with TRBJ2-3; D is undetermined. The germline V and J ends were trimmed by 10 bases and 2 bases, with 19 bases remaining between them. The CDR3 loop spans 15 amino acids. Germline-derived CDR1 and CDR2 are MNHEY and SVGAGI. Here the CDR3 reads CANRRNFGATDTQYF. DNA for the CDR3: TGTGCCAACCGTCGAAACTTCGGAGCCACAGATACGCAGTATTTT.

The chain has TRBV6-4 and TRBJ1-1; no clear D gene. V dropped 2 bases and J dropped 4 bases, with 11 bases sitting between them. Germline V gene sequence: CDR1 MRHNA, CDR2 SNTAGT. The CDR3 has 14 residues. The DNA for the CDR3 is TGTGCCAGCAGTGACGATTGGGGTAGCACTGAAGCTTTCTTT. It is translated as CASSDDWGSTEAFF.

This rearrangement joins TRBV7-9 to TRBJ1-1, with TRBD1 as a possible D gene (5 bases). The CDR3 covers 13 residues. Trimming pared 0 bases from V and 5 bases from J, leaving 7 bases between. CDR1 and CDR2 from the germline V gene are SEHNR and FQNEAQ (reference sequence). CDR3 sequence: CASSLAGHTEAFF. CDR3 coding DNA: TGTGCCAGCAGCTTAGCGGGGCATACTGAAGCTTTCTTT.

The chain recombines TRBV7-3 with TRBJ2-5, with 8 nucleotides matching TRBD1. The germline CDR1 and CDR2 sequences are SGHTA and FQGTGA. The CDR3 extends over 14 amino acids. V lost 4 bases and J lost 5; bases outside the gene matches: 6. The CDR3 loop reads CASSSTGGRETQYF. As DNA, the CDR3 is TGTGCCAGCAGCTCAACAGGGGGTCGGGAGACCCAGTACTTC. Full variable domain (rest looked up from reference TRBV7-3 and TRBJ2-5): GAGVSQTPSNKVTEKGKYVELRCDPISGHTALYWYRQSLGQGPEFLIYFQGTGAADDSGLPNDRFFAVRPEGSVSTLKIQRTERGDSAVYLCASSSTGGRETQYFGPGTRLLVL.

The chain uses TRBV7-3 and TRBJ2-3; the match to TRBD2 covers 7 bases. The trim removed 9 bases at V and 2 bases at J, leaving 5 bases unmatched. The length of the CDR3 is 13 residues. Germline lookup yields CDR1 SGHTA and CDR2 FQGTGA. This chain's CDR3 is CASASGSTDTQYF. CDR3 DNA: TGTGCCAGTGCTAGCGGATCCACAGATACGCAGTATTTT.

The V gene is TRBV6-5, the J gene TRBJ1-2; 8 bases are shared with TRBD1. V gave up 6 bases and J gave up 8 bases; unmatched junction bases: 11. This CDR3 region has 14 residues. Per the germline V gene, CDR1 is MNHEY and CDR2 is SVGAGI. The CDR3 loop reads CASSLTQGVGGYTF. CDR3 in DNA: TGTGCCAGCAGCCTTACACAGGGGGTAGGCGGCTACACCTTC.

This chain connects TRBV21-1 to TRBJ2-3; TRBD2 is taken as the D call from the table, unchecked against the DNA. TRBV21-1 is listed as a pseudogene. The CDR3 extends over 16 amino acids. The CDR3 sequence: CASSKGLAGDTDTQYF. CDR3 sequence (DNA): TGTGCCAGCAGCAAAGGTCTAGCGGGGGACACAGATACGCAGTATTTT.

This rearrangement joins TRBV19 to TRBJ2-3; tentative D call: TRBD1 (6 bases). The CDR3 length is 13 residues. Germline CDR1 is LNHDA and CDR2 is SQIVND (reference sequence). V was cut by 4 bases and J by 7 bases, with 12 bases left in between. The CDR3 spells CASSRAQGNTQYF. CDR3 DNA sequence: TGTGCCAGTAGTAGAGCACAGGGAAATACGCAGTATTTT.

This sequence joins TRBV2 and TRBJ1-2, with D perhaps matching TRBD1 (5 bases). The CDR3 is 14 residues long. Germline V CDR1 and CDR2: SNHLY, FYNNEI. V lost 8 bases, J lost 3 bases, and 16 bases lay in between. The CDR3 protein is CASPLGGMYYGYTF. The CDR3 DNA sequence: TGTGCCAGCCCCCTCGGGGGTATGTACTATGGCTACACCTTC.

V and J are TRBV4-1 and TRBJ2-1, with 8 bases identical to TRBD2. V trimming: 0 bases; J trimming: 0 bases; junction bases outside the gene matches: 4. CDR3 length equals 17 residues. Germline V gene lookup returns CDR1 MGHRA and CDR2 YSYEKL. This CDR3 reads CASSQDSGTSSYNEQFF. In DNA, the CDR3 is TGCGCCAGCAGCCAAGATAGCGGGACTAGCTCCTACAATGAGCAGTTCTTC.

This clone was recorded once. J is TRBJ2-5 and V is TRBV7-3, with 8 nucleotides matching TRBD2. Germline loops: CDR1 SGHTA, CDR2 FQGTGA. The length of the CDR3 is 16 residues. The V and J ends lost 2 bases and 5 bases, in that order; junction bases with no gene match: 10. CDR3 in amino acids: CASSLLGGGPWETQYF. The CDR3 bases are TGTGCCAGCAGCTTACTGGGCGGGGGGCCGTGGGAGACCCAGTACTTC.

The V and J genes are TRBV30 and TRBJ2-5; 8 positions match TRBD2. The CDR3 spans 12 residues. Per germline, CDR1 GTSNPN and CDR2 SVGIG (reference sequence). The J segment lost 5 bases and the V segment lost 2 bases, leaving 1 base of the junction unmatched. Here the CDR3 DNA reads TGTGCCTGGAGTCGGGGGGGGGAGACCCAGTACTTC. It codes for CAWSRGGETQYF.

This rearrangement joins TRBV7-6 to TRBJ2-7; a possible D gene is TRBD1 (5 bases). CDR3 length: 15 amino acids. V lost 0 bases, J lost 3 bases, and 12 bases lay in between. Germline assignment: CDR1 SGHVS and CDR2 FNYEAQ. Written as DNA, the CDR3 is TGTGCCAGCAGCTTAGCGCCAAGGGGAAACTACGAGCAGTACGTC. The encoded protein is CASSLAPRGNYEQYV.

CDR3 nucleotides: TGTGCCACCTGGACAGGGGAGCCGAATTCACCCCTCCACTTT. Encoded protein: CATWTGEPNSPLHF. This chain links TRBV27 with TRBJ1-6; 9 positions match TRBD1. The CDR3 spans 14 residues. CDR1 is MNHEY and CDR2 is SMNVEV in the germline V gene (reference sequence). With 10 bases clipped from V and 7 bases from J, the junction kept 8 bases outside the gene matches.

The V gene is TRBV15, the J gene TRBJ1-5, with a possible D match to TRBD1 (5 bases). Trimming took 1 base from V and 0 from J, leaving 7 bases between them. There are 15 residues in the CDR3. Looked up from germline, CDR1 is LNHNV and CDR2 is YYDKDF (reference sequence). The CDR3 nucleotides are TGTGCCACCAGCAGAGTCCAGGGTAGCAATCAGCCCCAGCATTTT. As protein: CATSRVQGSNQPQHF.

The chain has TRBV30 and TRBJ2-5; possible D gene TRBD1, 6 bases. Germline V gives CDR1 GTSNPN, CDR2 SVGIG (reference sequence). The CDR3 has 14 amino acids. The V and J ends lost 3 bases and 5 bases respectively, with 16 bases between them. The chain's CDR3 is CAWSPGHYWETQYF. CDR3 coding DNA: TGTGCCTGGAGCCCGGGACACTATTGGGAGACCCAGTACTTC.

This chain joins TRBV5-1 and TRBJ1-3, with 7 nucleotides matching TRBD1. V was clipped by 4 bases and J by 4 bases; unmatched bases: 5. The CDR3 consists of 14 residues. Germline lookup yields CDR1 SGHRS and CDR2 YFSETQ. CDR3 loop: CASSLGGSGNTIYF. The CDR3 DNA sequence: TGCGCCAGCAGCCTAGGGGGCTCGGGAAACACCATATATTTT.

The chain couples TRBV18 to TRBJ1-5; perhaps TRBD1 as D (5 bases). Germline V gives CDR1 KGHSH, CDR2 LQKENI. The CDR3 sequence is 13 residues long. Trimming stripped 4 bases from V and 3 bases from J, with 7 bases between. CDR3 DNA: TGTGCCAGCTCACAGGGGACCAATCAGCCCCAGCATTTT. It encodes CASSQGTNQPQHF.